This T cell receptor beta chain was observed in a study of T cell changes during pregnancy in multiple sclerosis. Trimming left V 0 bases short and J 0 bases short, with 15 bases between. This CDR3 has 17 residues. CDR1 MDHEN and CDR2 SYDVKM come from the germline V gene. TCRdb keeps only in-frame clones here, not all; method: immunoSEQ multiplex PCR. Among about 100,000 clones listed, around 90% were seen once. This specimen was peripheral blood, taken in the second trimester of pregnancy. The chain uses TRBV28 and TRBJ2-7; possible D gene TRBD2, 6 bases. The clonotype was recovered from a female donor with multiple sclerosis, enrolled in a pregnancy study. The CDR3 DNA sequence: TGTGCCAGCAGTTTATGGGGGGGACGTGGGCGCTCCTACGAGCAGTACTTC. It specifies CASSLWGGRGRSYEQYF.